The sequence of this TCR beta chain was determined in a study of T cell responses to AZD1222 COVID-19 vaccine. Study outcomes and limitations: Baseline seropositivity characterized only six AZD1222 recipients.

Trimming shortened V by 6 bases and J by 7 bases, and 16 bases separated the two germline ends. The CDR3 runs 12 residues. CDR1 SQVTM and CDR2 ANQGSEA come from the germline V gene. Concerning this clone itself: The antigen remains undetermined.

Libraries were prepared by immunoSEQ multiplex PCR; TCRdb keeps only in-frame clonotypes and omits some of them. The table records over 150,000 clones, about 90% of them present only once. This sequence was found in an adult in good health. Here the sequenced sample was peripheral blood, taken on day 0 of MenACWY control vaccination. The rearrangement joins TRBV29-1 to TRBJ2-7; TRBD2 is a possible D gene (6 bases). The CDR3 DNA is TGCAGCGTCGTTCATGGGGGGTGGGAGCAGTACTTC. Translating gives CSVVHGGWEQYF.